The text below deals with one T cell receptor (beta chain). Its target is not known. The length of the CDR3 is 14 residues. Germline V CDR1 and CDR2: SEHNR, FQNEAQ (reference sequence). Germline trimming cut 2 bases from V and 4 bases from J; bases unmatched to any gene: 3. Profiling relied on immunoSEQ multiplex PCR, and the TCRdb table lists in-frame clones only, not all of them. The sample includes 40,000 to 55,000 clones, 80% seen only once; the top ten take more than 4%. This specimen belongs to a study of T cells in localized non-small cell lung cancer. General observations from the study: In the blood, greater T cell density corresponded to longer overall survival. There was higher T cell clonality in uninvolved adjacent lung than in tumor, and it was highest there.

The sequencing used PBMCs, collected before any cancer treatment. V and J are TRBV7-9 and TRBJ2-5; TRBD2 aligns across 8 bases. The sequence was collected from a woman aged 40-70 years with stage II lung adenocarcinoma. The CDR3 DNA reads TGTGCCAGCAGCTTACCCGGGGGGGGAGAGACCCAGTACTTC. It codes for CASSLPGGGETQYF.